This T cell receptor gamma chain emerged from a study of Vδ1+ human thymocytes. Study conclusions and caveats: Unlike peripheral blood Vdelta1+ controls, thymic delta-chain sequences included about 20% Vdelta2 and few Vdelta3. Thymic TRG and TRD repertoires appeared highly polyclonal, with Gaussian CDR3 length distributions.

The CDR3 length is 16 residues. Germline lookup yields CDR1 GITISATS and CDR2 ISYDGTV (reference sequence). As to this clone: The antigen is unknown. Other DNA sequences of this sample code for an identical CDR3.

Sequences come from RNA converted to cDNA by reverse transcription. CDR3 amplicons came from multiplex PCR with pooled V-gene forward and constant-region reverse primers. TCRdb re-called the multiplex PCR reads via CATT. The sample includes several thousand gamma-chain clones, 55% to 60% of them seen just once. The TCR was taken from a girl in the first two years of life who had congenital heart surgery. The J gene was not called, though the V gene is TRGV9. The specimen sequenced was Vdelta1+ gamma-delta thymocytes from the thymus. Subset specified: FACS-sorted CD3+ TCRalphabeta- TCRVdelta1+ TCRVdelta2- thymocytes. CDR3 sequence: CALWEDQELGKKIKVF. CDR3 coding DNA: TGTGCCTTGTGGGAGGATCAAGAGTTGGGCAAAAAAATAAAGGTATTT.